A selection of T cell receptor beta chains follows, all from one sample in a study of cytomegalovirus exposure and HLA in healthy donors. TCRdb's table, derived via immunoSEQ multiplex PCR, lists solely in-frame clones and lacks some. The sample carries 100,000 to 150,000 clones, less than 80% recorded once. The sample taken for sequencing was PBMCs. These receptors were obtained from a man over 45 in good health and CMV-seropositive. The CDR3 runs from the conserved cysteine through the conserved F or W. Fields, in order: clone size, V gene, J gene, D gene, CDR3 DNA, CDR3 protein. D genes are given only for firm matches. Where a row states a size, it is once, few, many or the class of an expanded clone; other rows omit it.

abundance: .
v_gene: TRBV11-2
j_gene: TRBJ2-1
d_gene: TRBD2
CDR3nt: TGTGCCAGCAGCCAAATCCAAACTAGCGGGGCCGGGAATGAGCAGTTCTTC
CDR3aa: CASSQIQTSGAGNEQFF

abundance: .
v_gene: TRBV19
j_gene: TRBJ2-1
d_gene: .
CDR3nt: TGTGCCAGTAGAGACTTCTACAATGAGCAGTTCTTC
CDR3aa: CASRDFYNEQFF

abundance: few
v_gene: TRBV5-1
j_gene: TRBJ2-3
d_gene: TRBD2
CDR3nt: TGCGCCAGCAGCTTGGAAAGGCTAGCGGGAGAAGATACGCAGTATTTT
CDR3aa: CASSLERLAGEDTQYF

abundance: few
v_gene: TRBV2
j_gene: TRBJ1-2
d_gene: TRBD1
CDR3nt: TGTGCCAGCAGTGGTGGACAGGGAACCTATGGCTACACCTTC
CDR3aa: CASSGGQGTYGYTF

abundance: few
v_gene: TRBV18
j_gene: TRBJ2-1
d_gene: TRBD1
CDR3nt: TGTGCCAGCTCCCCCCAGGGACAGTACAATGAGCAGTTCTTC
CDR3aa: CASSPQGQYNEQFF

abundance: .
v_gene: TRBV6-5
j_gene: TRBJ1-3
d_gene: TRBD1
CDR3nt: TGTGCCAGCAGTTACTCGAACAGGGGTAGAAACACCATATATTTT
CDR3aa: CASSYSNRGRNTIYF

abundance: .
v_gene: TRBV14
j_gene: TRBJ1-4
d_gene: .
CDR3nt: TGTGCCAGCAGCCAAGTACAGACAACTAATGAAAAACTGTTTTTT
CDR3aa: CASSQVQTTNEKLFF

abundance: .
v_gene: TRBV7-6
j_gene: TRBJ2-7
d_gene: TRBD1
CDR3nt: TGTGCCAGCAGTTCCGACAGGGGGCTCGAGCAGTACTTC
CDR3aa: CASSSDRGLEQYF

abundance: .
v_gene: TRBV6-5
j_gene: TRBJ1-1
d_gene: .
CDR3nt: TGTGCCAGCAGTCAGGGAACTGAAGCTTTCTTT
CDR3aa: CASSQGTEAFF

abundance: .
v_gene: TRBV19
j_gene: TRBJ1-3
d_gene: TRBD1
CDR3nt: TGTGCCAGTAGTTTCTACACAGGGGCTGGAAACACCATATATTTT
CDR3aa: CASSFYTGAGNTIYF

abundance: .
v_gene: TRBV2
j_gene: TRBJ1-4
d_gene: .
CDR3nt: TGTGCCAGCAGTGCATCAGAAACTAATGAAAAACTGTTTTTT
CDR3aa: CASSASETNEKLFF

abundance: .
v_gene: TRBV7-2
j_gene: TRBJ2-2
d_gene: TRBD2
CDR3nt: TGTGCCAGCAGCTTAACTAGCGGAGCGAACACCGGGGAGCTGTTTTTT
CDR3aa: CASSLTSGANTGELFF

abundance: .
v_gene: TRBV27
j_gene: TRBJ1-2
d_gene: .
CDR3nt: TGTGCCAGCAGATTAGCGGACAGCGCTAACTATGGCTACACCTTC
CDR3aa: CASRLADSANYGYTF